This T cell receptor (beta chain) stems from a study of blood T cell repertoires in COVID-19. The overall study: From T cells, B-cell-depleted T cells, or PBMCs came the material, which was cDNA or gDNA.

J was trimmed by 6 bases and V by 8 bases; bases with no gene match: 9. The CDR3 sequence is 14 residues long. Germline CDR1 reads KGHSH; CDR2 reads LQKENI. Sequenced by immunoSEQ multiplex PCR; TCRdb stores in-frame clones only, minus some. This sample has 120,000 or so clones, with about nine tenths found just once. The J gene is TRBJ2-1, the V gene TRBV18, with TRBD1 matching over 8 bases. The sequence was collected from a human donor in a cohort sampled during active COVID-19. What was sequenced was peripheral blood. DNA for the CDR3: TGTGCCAGCCACGCCGGGACAGGTAGCAATGAGCAGTTCTTC. It specifies CASHAGTGSNEQFF.